This T cell receptor (beta chain) was profiled in a study of blood T cell repertoires in COVID-19. In the study overall: COVID-19 samples, acute and convalescent, were from the United States, Italy and Spain.

The CDR3 runs to 15 residues. With 1 base removed from V and 1 base from J, the gap between germline ends came to 10 bases. Germline CDR1 reads MNHEY; CDR2 reads SVGEGT. Some clones are missing from TCRdb's copy, which holds only in-frame ones; the method was immunoSEQ multiplex PCR. The table shows approximately 30,000 clones, with 87% occurring only once. The sequenced sample consisted of peripheral blood. The chain links TRBV6-2 or TRBV6-3 to TRBJ2-5; D may be TRBD1 (5 bases). This TCR came from a human donor in a cohort sampled during active COVID-19. CDR3 in DNA: TGTGCCAGCAGTTACTACAGGATACCCCAAGAGACCCAGTACTTC. Translation gives CASSYYRIPQETQYF.